Each of the 9 T cell receptor beta chains below was sequenced from the same sample in a study of CD8 T cells in ankylosing spondylitis. TCRdb fed the 5' RACE reads into MiXCR, producing one record per CDR3 protein. The table lists about 130,000 distinct CDR3 sequences, roughly an eighth of them singletons, with around 3% in the top ten. The sample was blood, either unsorted or a sorted T cell fraction (not recorded which). Receptors were obtained from a female donor with ankylosing spondylitis or in good health (not recorded which).

This clonotype has a handful of counts. This chain uses TRBV5-6 with TRBJ2-1; D is possibly TRBD2 (6 bases). Germline V lookup: CDR1 SGHDT, CDR2 YYEEEE. V was trimmed by 4 bases and J by 7 bases, leaving 15 bases between them. The CDR3 contains 14 residues. CDR3 sequence reads: CASSRPLATNEQFF. The CDR3 nucleotides read TGTGCCAGCAGCCGCCCACTAGCAACGAATGAGCAGTTCTTC. The entire variable domain, with the rest obtained from reference TRBV5-6 and TRBJ2-1, is as follows: DAGVTQSPTHLIKTRGQQVTLRCSPKSGHDTVSWYQQALGQGPQFIFQYYEEEERQRGNFPDRFSGHQFPNYSSELNVNALLLGDSALYLCASSRPLATNEQFFGPGTRLTVL.

CDR3 DNA sequence: TGTGCCAGCAGCCAAGTCCCAGGGACCGGACTAGCGGGCCTTTTGGGTGGCAATGAGCAGTTCTTC. Its translation: CASSQVPGTGLAGLLGGNEQFF. V gene TRBV14 combines with J gene TRBJ2-1, with 11 nucleotides matching TRBD2. Germline V CDR1 and CDR2: SGHDN, FVKESK. The CDR3 is made up of 22 amino acids. J lost 6 bases, V lost 1 base, and 23 bases had no gene match.

The table lists this clonotype with a few counts. V and J are TRBV23-1 and TRBJ1-2; no reliable D call. TRBV23-1 is known as an ORF, though its function is uncertain. This CDR3 contains 14 residues. The V end was cut by 2 bases, the J end by 2 bases, with 9 bases between. DNA of the CDR3: TGCGCCAGCAGTCAACAAAAAAAAAACTATGGCTACACCTTC. It codes for CASSQQKKNYGYTF.

This clonotype was seen more than once but under ten times. This chain uses TRBV20-1 with TRBJ2-1, with TRBD2 identical over 16 bases. V was clipped by 6 bases and J by 9 bases; unmatched bases: 14. This CDR3 spans 17 amino acids. Looked up from germline, CDR1 is DFQATT and CDR2 is SNEGSKA (reference sequence). CDR3 in DNA: TGCAGTGCCTGGGGACTAGCGGGGGGGCGACCTACAATTGAGCAGTTCTTC. Amino acid sequence: CSAWGLAGGRPTIEQFF.

The V and J genes are TRBV14 and TRBJ1-6, with TRBD1 matching over 9 bases. V trimming: 5 bases; J trimming: 8 bases; junction bases outside the gene matches: 10. The CDR3 covers 16 residues. Germline V gene lookup returns CDR1 SGHDN and CDR2 FVKESK. Here the CDR3 DNA reads TGTGCCAGCAGCTCCGACAGGGGGGGCGTGGATTCACCCCTCCACTTT. This translates into CASSSDRGGVDSPLHF.

There are a few counts of this clonotype. The rearrangement links TRBV20-1 to TRBJ2-5, with 9 bases lining up with TRBD2. Germline V gives CDR1 DFQATT, CDR2 SNEGSKA (reference sequence). J was trimmed by 5 bases and V by 6 bases; bases with no gene match: 13. This CDR3 has 15 residues. CDR3 residues: CSAESWRGGGETQYF. In DNA, the CDR3 is TGCAGTGCCGAAAGCTGGCGGGGGGGCGGTGAGACCCAGTACTTC.

Ten or more counts support this clonotype. The chain combines TRBV7-9 with TRBJ2-3, with a possible D match to TRBD2 (5 bases). Germline V gives CDR1 SEHNR, CDR2 FQNEAQ (reference sequence). Trimming removed 5 bases from V and 4 bases from J, with 16 bases in between. The CDR3 extends over 15 amino acids. CDR3 in amino acids: CASSMSSGGPDTQYF. The CDR3 DNA sequence: TGTGCCAGCAGCATGTCCAGCGGAGGCCCAGATACGCAGTATTTT.

This clonotype was seen a few times. This chain links TRBV20-1 with TRBJ1-5, with TRBD1 identical over 7 bases. CDR1 and CDR2 from the germline V gene are DFQATT and SNEGSKA (reference sequence). This CDR3 region has 14 residues. The V and J ends lost 2 bases and 6 bases, in that order; junction bases with no gene match: 7. The CDR3 region is CSARPPGGPQPQHF. In DNA form, the CDR3 reads TGCAGTGCTAGACCTCCAGGGGGACCTCAGCCCCAGCATTTT.

The chain is built from TRBV6-1 and TRBJ2-1; TRBD2 matches 7 bases. CDR3 length equals 16 residues. CDR1 MNHNS and CDR2 SASEGT come from the germline V gene. V lost 3 bases, J lost 6 bases, and 11 bases stayed unmatched. This chain's CDR3 is CASSEPAGTTSNEQFF. DNA of the CDR3: TGTGCCAGCAGTGAGCCGGCGGGGACTACATCCAATGAGCAGTTCTTC.